This T cell receptor (beta chain) was recovered during a study of cytotoxic CD8 clonotypes in ibrutinib-treated CLL. Trimming stripped 0 bases from V and 0 bases from J, with 7 bases between. Looked up from germline, CDR1 is SGHDT and CDR2 is YYEEEE. There are 15 residues in the CDR3. General observations from the study: Shared public clonotypes were rare, and on treatment they either got smaller or stayed the same. Baseline clonality was higher than in age-matched healthy donors and moved in step with circulating CD8+ T-cell counts.

Sequencing was designed to attain a depth spanning 1 in 200,000 to 1 in 1 million T cells. Sequencing was performed with immunoSEQ multiplex PCR; in TCRdb, only in-frame clones are kept and a portion is missing. The table records tens of thousands of clones, about 65% of them present only once. A remark on this clone: Antigen specificity is unknown.

The sequence was obtained from a human donor with chronic lymphocytic leukemia. The source was PBMCs, collected after 24 months of ibrutinib treatment. The V and J genes are TRBV5-6 and TRBJ1-5, with D hard to call. This chain's CDR3 is CASSLGLHSNQPQHF. The DNA of the CDR3 is TGTGCCAGCAGCTTGGGCCTTCATAGCAATCAGCCCCAGCATTTT.